This T cell receptor (beta chain) was recovered during a study of T cells after yellow fever vaccination. Study-wide context: The SMART-Seq v4 Ultra Low Input method served to prepare the low-cell-number fractions. Study-wide results and caveats: CD4 and CD8 compartments shared a small share of clonotypes.

A universal primer site and UMIs were added as TCR cDNA was made by 5'RACE template switching. TCRdb reprocessed the 5' RACE reads with MiXCR, giving one entry per CDR3 protein. The sample contains some 390,000 distinct CDR3 sequences, around a sixth of which appear only once. The CDR3 sequence is 15 residues long. With V trimmed by 0 bases and J by 4 bases, 4 bases remained unmatched. Germline CDR1 SGHTA, CDR2 FQGTGA. Of note for this clonotype: Its specificity is unknown.

The V gene is TRBV7-3, the J gene TRBJ2-3, with 7 positions matching TRBD1. The source was PBMCs, collected before the yellow fever booster vaccination. The TCR sequence derives from a young man who received the YFV17D yellow fever vaccine. CDR3: CASSLTRDSPDTQYF. CDR3 nucleotide sequence: TGTGCCAGCAGCTTAACTCGGGACAGCCCAGATACGCAGTATTTT.